A selection of T cell receptor beta chains follows, all from one sample in a study of cytomegalovirus exposure and HLA in healthy donors. Some clones are missing from TCRdb's copy, which holds only in-frame ones; the method was immunoSEQ multiplex PCR. The data show fewer than 130,000 clones, about 83% seen once. Source material: PBMCs. The receptors stem from a female donor in good health and CMV-seropositive. Both conserved end residues are part of each CDR3. Each record gives: V gene, clone size, D gene, J gene, CDR3 protein, CDR3 DNA. D genes are given only for firm matches. Clone size is not always given. Where it is, it says once, few, many or a class for expanded clones.

TRBV7-9	-	-	TRBJ1-2	CASGRAGQGNYGHTF	TGTGCCAGCGGACGAGCAGGGCAGGGTAACTATGGCCACACCTTC
TRBV7-2	-	-	TRBJ1-1	CASSQGTGRSEAFF	TGTGCCAGCAGCCAAGGGACTGGCCGATCTGAAGCTTTCTTT
TRBV30	once	-	TRBJ1-5	CAWSGGGGQPQHF	TGTGCCTGGAGTGGTGGGGGAGGTCAGCCCCAGCATTTT
TRBV9	-	-	TRBJ2-1	CASSVGFGLKFNSYNEQFF	TGTGCCAGCAGCGTTGGATTTGGACTAAAATTTAACTCCTACAATGAGCAGTTCTTC
TRBV30	-	-	TRBJ2-2	CAWSAGTGRTGELFF	TGTGCCTGGAGTGCCGGCACAGGGCGCACCGGGGAGCTGTTTTTT
TRBV15	-	TRBD1	TRBJ1-2	CATSRDRGRERGYTF	TGTGCCACCAGCAGGGACAGGGGGCGCGAAAGAGGCTACACCTTC
TRBV28	-	-	TRBJ2-3	CASSSGTRKHTQYF	TGTGCCAGCAGCTCCGGGACACGCAAACATACGCAGTATTTT
TRBV6-1	-	-	TRBJ1-1	CASSELRTEAFF	TGTGCCAGCAGTGAACTTCGCACTGAAGCTTTCTTT
TRBV11-2	-	TRBD1	TRBJ1-1	CASSTTGGGDTEAFF	TGTGCCAGCAGCACTACAGGGGGAGGTGATACTGAAGCTTTCTTT
TRBV28	-	-	TRBJ1-1	CASSLWGKAFF	TGTGCCAGCAGTTTATGGGGCAAAGCTTTCTTT
TRBV2	-	-	TRBJ1-5	CASSNTGFSNQPQHF	TGTGCCAGCAGTAATACAGGGTTTAGCAATCAGCCCCAGCATTTT
TRBV18	-	-	TRBJ2-2	CASSPRAGITGELFF	TGTGCCAGCTCACCAAGGGCAGGGATCACCGGGGAGCTGTTTTTT
TRBV12-2	-	-	TRBJ2-1	CASRLEGRLAGWYNEQFF	TGTGCAAGTCGCTTAGAGGGACGACTAGCGGGTTGGTATAATGAGCAGTTCTTC
TRBV27	-	-	TRBJ2-5	CASSLERGRETQYF	TGTGCCAGCAGTTTAGAGCGAGGGCGGGAGACCCAGTACTTC
TRBV18	-	-	TRBJ1-4	CASSPFRKDEKLFF	TGTGCCAGTTCACCATTCAGGAAGGATGAAAAACTGTTTTTT
TRBV13	-	TRBD2	TRBJ2-7	CASSLGIASGRNEQYF	TGTGCCAGCAGCTTAGGTATAGCTAGCGGGAGGAACGAGCAGTACTTC
TRBV28	-	-	TRBJ2-5	CASSKARGVSAETQYF	TGTGCCAGCAGTAAGGCCAGGGGGGTATCGGCAGAGACCCAGTACTTC
TRBV27	-	-	TRBJ1-1	CASSLGETMNTKAFF	TGTGCCAGCAGTTTAGGGGAGACAATGAACACTAAAGCTTTCTTT
TRBV2	-	-	TRBJ1-2	CAISDSLNYGYTF	TGTGCCATTTCGGACAGTCTTAACTATGGCTACACCTTC
TRBV4-1	-	-	TRBJ1-2	CASSQARRPQGNYGYTF	TGCGCCAGCAGCCAAGCCCGACGACCACAGGGAAACTATGGCTACACCTTC
TRBV5-1	-	TRBD2	TRBJ2-2	CASSLAVSSGTGELFF	TGCGCCAGCAGCTTGGCGGTCTCTAGCGGGACGGGGGAGCTGTTTTTT
TRBV2	-	-	TRBJ1-4	CASRDQGYNEKLFF	TGTGCCAGCAGGGACCAGGGTTATAATGAAAAACTGTTTTTT
TRBV15	-	-	TRBJ1-5	CATSRGGGTNQPQHF	TGTGCCACCAGCAGAGGGGGGGGCACCAATCAGCCCCAGCATTTT